A single sample is the source of the 9 T cell receptor beta chains below, sequenced in a study of shared clonotypes between healthy human individuals. Profiling relied on immunoSEQ multiplex PCR, and the TCRdb table lists in-frame clones only, not all of them. Of about 2.3 million clones listed, about nine tenths are singletons. What was sequenced was naive CD4+ T cells from PBMCs. Subset: CD45RA+ positively selected. These receptors were obtained from a man aged 18 to 29 in good health. Some clones in this sample may be carry-over from other donors' samples.

The CDR3: CASSLPGVPYEQYF. The CDR3, as DNA: TGTGCCAGCAGCTTGCCAGGGGTACCCTACGAGCAGTACTTC. The chain recombines TRBV5-6 with TRBJ2-7, with D maybe TRBD1 (6 bases). V lost 1 base, J lost 2 bases, and 10 bases lay in between. The germline gives CDR1 SGHDT, CDR2 YYEEEE. This CDR3 region has 14 residues.

V is TRBV15 and J is TRBJ1-2; D gene ambiguous. V dropped 5 bases and J dropped 8 bases, with 18 bases sitting between them. Germline assignment: CDR1 LNHNV and CDR2 YYDKDF (reference sequence). The CDR3 has 14 residues. In nucleotides, the CDR3 is TGTGCCACCAGCCGTAGATCCGTTCCGTGGGGCTACACCTTC. Protein product: CATSRRSVPWGYTF.

The chain has TRBV6-5 and TRBJ2-2, with 9 bases aligning to TRBD2. Trimming cost V 6 bases and J 6 bases; bases outside gene matches: 8. Germline V lookup: CDR1 MNHEY, CDR2 SVGAGI. The CDR3 runs 15 residues. The chain's CDR3 is CASRTSGGHPGELFF. The CDR3 DNA sequence: TGTGCCAGCAGGACTAGCGGAGGGCACCCCGGGGAGCTGTTTTTT.

The rearrangement links TRBV19 to TRBJ1-5; D is unresolved. The CDR3 runs 16 residues. V lost 3 bases, J lost 4 bases, and 16 bases lay in between. Germline V CDR1 and CDR2: LNHDA, SQIVND (reference sequence). The CDR3 loop reads CASSIIVTVSNQPQHF. The CDR3 nucleotides are TGTGCCAGTAGTATTATCGTAACGGTTTCTAATCAGCCCCAGCATTTT.

The chain employs TRBV9 and TRBJ1-2, with no clear D. The V end was cut by 8 bases, the J end by 0 bases, with 17 bases between. The germline CDR1 and CDR2 sequences are SGDLS and YYNGEE. This CDR3 has 15 amino acids. Here the CDR3 reads CARRAGSPANYGYTF. CDR3 sequence (DNA): TGTGCCAGGCGAGCGGGATCCCCAGCTAACTATGGCTACACCTTC.

The rearrangement uses TRBV27 and TRBJ2-7, with TRBD2 identical over 8 bases. This CDR3 is built from 16 residues. Trimming took 5 bases from V and 0 from J; bases not matched to a gene: 9. The V gene's germline CDR1 is MNHEY and CDR2 SMNVEV (reference sequence). The CDR3 is CASSTRLARSSYEQYF. DNA of the CDR3: TGTGCCAGCAGTACCCGACTAGCGAGAAGCTCCTACGAGCAGTACTTC.

The chain has TRBV7-9 and TRBJ2-1; D is unresolved. Per germline, CDR1 SEHNR and CDR2 FQNEAQ (reference sequence). CDR3 size: 14 residues. The V end lost 1 base, the J end lost 8 bases, and 12 bases lay between the germline ends. CDR3 amino acids: CASSLGVTPYEQFF. The CDR3 DNA is TGTGCCAGCAGCTTAGGAGTGACCCCTTATGAGCAGTTCTTC. The full variable domain, rest sourced from reference TRBV7-9 and TRBJ2-1, is DTGVSQNPRHKITKRGQNVTFRCDPISEHNRLYWYRQTLGQGPEFLTYFQNEAQLEKSRLLSDRFSAERPKGSFSTLEIQRTEQGDSAMYLCASSLGVTPYEQFFGPGTRLTVL.

This clone was observed a few times. An end of the junction does not agree with germline; a read error may underlie this. CDR3 sequence: CSAKAGGGFF. As DNA, the CDR3 is TGCAGTGCAAAAGCGGGGGGAGGATTTTTT. The J gene is TRBJ1-1, the V gene TRBV20-1; D possibly corresponds to TRBD1 (5 bases). CDR1 and CDR2 from the germline V gene are DFQATT and SNEGSKA (reference sequence). CDR3 length: 10 residues.

Comments on this clone: At one of its ends the junction is not consistent with the germline gene, which may arise from a read error. The V and J genes are TRBV20-1 and TRBJ2-7; 10 bases fit TRBD2. CDR3 length equals 11 residues. In germline, CDR1 is DFQATT, CDR2 SNEGSKA (reference sequence). The CDR3 DNA reads as TGCAGTGCTGGGACAGCAGGGACTAGCGTTTTC. Translating it yields CSAGTAGTSVF.